This T cell receptor beta chain is drawn from a study of blood T cell repertoires in COVID-19. Study-level information: Acute-phase and convalescent COVID-19 samples originated in the United States, Italy and Spain.

The CDR3 has 16 residues. V was clipped by 4 bases and J by 2 bases, with 16 bases between them. Germline loops: CDR1 SGHRS, CDR2 YFSETQ. Original analysis: By means of reference gene primer amplification, nucleated cell counts were estimated. TCRdb's table, derived via immunoSEQ multiplex PCR, lists solely in-frame clones and lacks some. V and J calls plus clone size are reproduced from that table; the DNA served to infer D and trimming. The table includes 35,000 to 50,000 clones, just under 70% detected once. The V gene is TRBV5-1, the J gene TRBJ2-1; tentatively, D is TRBD1 (6 bases). The TCR comes from a man older than 75 with acute or convalescent COVID-19. The specimen sequenced was peripheral blood. Here the CDR3 reads CASSPVVGAAYNEQFF. CDR3 in DNA: TGCGCCAGCAGCCCGGTGGTGGGGGCCGCCTACAATGAGCAGTTCTTC.